The 5 T cell receptor beta chains in this list originate from one sample, sequenced in a study of OX40 agonist ivuxolimab in advanced cancers. Libraries were prepared by immunoSEQ multiplex PCR; TCRdb keeps only in-frame clonotypes and omits some of them. The repertoire holds about 36,000 clones, with roughly three quarters as singletons. The starting material was CD4+ or CD8+ T cells sorted from blood, obtained in a trial of the OX40 agonist ivuxolimab. Source of these receptors: an adult with an advanced solid tumor such as melanoma, head and neck, liver or kidney cancer.

J is TRBJ1-4 and V is TRBV5-4, with 7 positions matching TRBD1. CDR3 length: 15 amino acids. The germline V gene has CDR1 SGHNT and CDR2 YYREEE (reference sequence). The ends lost 3 bases at V and 4 bases at J; junction bases unmatched: 6. Here the CDR3 reads CASSWRDSRNEKLFF. The CDR3 coding sequence is TGTGCCAGCAGCTGGAGGGACAGCCGTAATGAAAAACTGTTTTTT. The full variable domain, its missing parts supplied by reference TRBV5-4 and TRBJ1-4, is ETGVTQSPTHLIKTRGQQVTLRCSSQSGHNTVSWYQQALGQGPQFIFQYYREEENGRGNFPPRFSGLQFPNYSSELNVNALELDDSALYLCASSWRDSRNEKLFFGSGTQLSVL.

In DNA, the CDR3 is TGTGCCAGTAGTATTTGGGATTTCAAAGCTAACTATGGCTACACCTTC. Translated, it gives CASSIWDFKANYGYTF. V and J are TRBV19 and TRBJ1-2, with D unresolved. Trimming took off 3 bases at V and 0 bases at J, with 14 bases between the two ends. The CDR3 totals 16 residues. CDR1 is LNHDA and CDR2 is SQIVND in the germline V gene (reference sequence). The variable domain in full, completed from reference TRBV19 and TRBJ1-2, reads DGGITQSPKYLFRKEGQNVTLSCEQNLNHDAMYWYRQDPGQGLRLIYYSQIVNDFQKGDIAEGYSVSREKKESFPLTVTSAQKNPTAFYLCASSIWDFKANYGYTFGSGTRLTVV.

J is TRBJ2-2 and V is TRBV28, with D uncertain. V gave up 5 bases and J gave up 3 bases, with 22 bases separating them. The CDR3 covers 18 residues. The germline V gene has CDR1 MDHEN and CDR2 SYDVKM. The CDR3 loop reads CASSDRNLGDVDTGELFF. CDR3 nucleotides: TGTGCCAGCAGTGACCGCAATCTAGGAGACGTCGACACCGGGGAGCTGTTTTTT.

The chain carries TRBV6-1 and TRBJ2-7, with no clear D. This CDR3 has 17 amino acids. Germline loops: CDR1 MNHNS, CDR2 SASEGT. V lost 0 bases, J lost 2 bases, and 17 bases lay in between. In DNA form, the CDR3 reads TGTGCCAGCAGTGAAGCCCCATTACAGCTATTCCCCTACGAGCAGTACTTC. Protein sequence: CASSEAPLQLFPYEQYF.

The chain joins TRBV19 to TRBJ1-3, with TRBD1 identical over 7 bases. V shed 1 base and J 4 bases; nucleotides not matched to a gene: 7. This CDR3 comprises 16 residues. Germline V CDR1 and CDR2: LNHDA, SQIVND (reference sequence). The DNA for the CDR3 is TGTGCCAGTAGTATAGGCGCAGGGACAGCCGGAAACACCATATATTTT. Its translation is CASSIGAGTAGNTIYF.